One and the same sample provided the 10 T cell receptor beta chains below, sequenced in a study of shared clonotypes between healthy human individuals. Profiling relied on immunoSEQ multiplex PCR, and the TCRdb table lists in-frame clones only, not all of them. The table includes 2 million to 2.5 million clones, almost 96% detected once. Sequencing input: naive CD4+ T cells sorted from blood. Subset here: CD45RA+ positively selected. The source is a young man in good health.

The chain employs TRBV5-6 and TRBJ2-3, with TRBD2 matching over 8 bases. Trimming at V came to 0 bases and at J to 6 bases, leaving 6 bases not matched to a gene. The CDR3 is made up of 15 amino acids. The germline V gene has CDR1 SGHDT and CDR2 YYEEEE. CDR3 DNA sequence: TGTGCCAGCAGCTTGGCGGGACTAGTAACCGATACGCAGTATTTT. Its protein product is CASSLAGLVTDTQYF.

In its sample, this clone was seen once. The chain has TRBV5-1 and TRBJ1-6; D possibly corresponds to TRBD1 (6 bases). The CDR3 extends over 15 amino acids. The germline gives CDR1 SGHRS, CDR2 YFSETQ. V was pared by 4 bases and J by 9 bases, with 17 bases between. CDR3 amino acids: CASSMGTGGRSPLHF. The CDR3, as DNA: TGCGCCAGCAGCATGGGTACCGGGGGGCGTTCACCCCTCCACTTT. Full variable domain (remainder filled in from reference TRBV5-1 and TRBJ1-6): KAGVTQTPRYLIKTRGQQVTLSCSPISGHRSVSWYQQTPGQGLQFLFEYFSETQRNKGNFPGRFSGRQFSNSRSEMNVSTLELGDSALYLCASSMGTGGRSPLHFGNGTRLTVT.

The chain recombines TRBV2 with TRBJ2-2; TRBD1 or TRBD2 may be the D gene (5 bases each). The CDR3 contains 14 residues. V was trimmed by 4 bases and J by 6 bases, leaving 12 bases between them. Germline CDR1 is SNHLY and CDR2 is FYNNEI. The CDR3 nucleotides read TGTGCCAGCAGTGCGGGACGCCAGTCCGGGGAGCTGTTTTTT. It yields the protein CASSAGRQSGELFF.

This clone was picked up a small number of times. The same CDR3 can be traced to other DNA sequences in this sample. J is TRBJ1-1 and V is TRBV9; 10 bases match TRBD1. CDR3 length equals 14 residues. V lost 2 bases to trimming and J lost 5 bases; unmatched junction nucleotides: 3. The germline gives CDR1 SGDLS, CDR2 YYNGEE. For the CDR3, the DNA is TGTGCCAGCAGCGTCGGGACAGGGGTGACTGAAGCTTTCTTT. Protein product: CASSVGTGVTEAFF.

CDR3 sequence reads: CASSQVQGGSNQPQHF. The CDR3 bases are TGCGCCAGCAGCCAAGTGCAGGGGGGAAGCAATCAGCCCCAGCATTTT. The chain recombines TRBV4-1 with TRBJ1-5; 7 nucleotides agree with TRBD1. This CDR3 is built from 16 residues. V lost 1 base to trimming and J lost 1 base; unmatched junction nucleotides: 4. Germline values: CDR1 MGHRA, CDR2 YSYEKL.

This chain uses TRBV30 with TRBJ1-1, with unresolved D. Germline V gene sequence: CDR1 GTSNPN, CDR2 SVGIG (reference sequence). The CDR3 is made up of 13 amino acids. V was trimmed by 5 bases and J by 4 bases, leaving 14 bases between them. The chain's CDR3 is CAWGYDGSTEAFF. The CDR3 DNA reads TGTGCCTGGGGGTATGACGGGAGCACTGAAGCTTTCTTT.

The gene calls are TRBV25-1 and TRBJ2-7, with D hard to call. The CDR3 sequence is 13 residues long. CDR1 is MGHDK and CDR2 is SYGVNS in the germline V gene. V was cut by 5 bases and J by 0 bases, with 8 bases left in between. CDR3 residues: CASSSRYSYEQYF. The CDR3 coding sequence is TGTGCCAGCAGTTCTAGGTACTCCTACGAGCAGTACTTC.

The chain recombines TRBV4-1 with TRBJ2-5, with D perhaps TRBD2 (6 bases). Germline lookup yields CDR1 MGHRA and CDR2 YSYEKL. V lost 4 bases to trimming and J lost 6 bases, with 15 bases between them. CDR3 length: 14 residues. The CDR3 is CASSPGLSGQTQYF. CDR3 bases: TGCGCCAGCAGCCCGGGACTCTCCGGACAGACCCAGTACTTC.

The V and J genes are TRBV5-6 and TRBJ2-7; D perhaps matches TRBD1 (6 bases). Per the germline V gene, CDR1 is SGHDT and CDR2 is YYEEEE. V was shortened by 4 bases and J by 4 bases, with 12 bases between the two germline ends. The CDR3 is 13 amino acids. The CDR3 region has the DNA TGTGCCAGCAGCGTGCCACAGGGATACGAGCAGTACTTC. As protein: CASSVPQGYEQYF. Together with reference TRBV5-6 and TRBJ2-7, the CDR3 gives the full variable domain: DAGVTQSPTHLIKTRGQQVTLRCSPKSGHDTVSWYQQALGQGPQFIFQYYEEEERQRGNFPDRFSGHQFPNYSSELNVNALLLGDSALYLCASSVPQGYEQYFGPGTRLTVT.

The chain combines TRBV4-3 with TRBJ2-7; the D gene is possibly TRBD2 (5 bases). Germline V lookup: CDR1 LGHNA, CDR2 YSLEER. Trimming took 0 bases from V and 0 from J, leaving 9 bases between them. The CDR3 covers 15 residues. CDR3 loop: CASSQEEGLSYEQYF. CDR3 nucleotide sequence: TGCGCCAGCAGCCAAGAAGAGGGCCTCTCCTACGAGCAGTACTTC.